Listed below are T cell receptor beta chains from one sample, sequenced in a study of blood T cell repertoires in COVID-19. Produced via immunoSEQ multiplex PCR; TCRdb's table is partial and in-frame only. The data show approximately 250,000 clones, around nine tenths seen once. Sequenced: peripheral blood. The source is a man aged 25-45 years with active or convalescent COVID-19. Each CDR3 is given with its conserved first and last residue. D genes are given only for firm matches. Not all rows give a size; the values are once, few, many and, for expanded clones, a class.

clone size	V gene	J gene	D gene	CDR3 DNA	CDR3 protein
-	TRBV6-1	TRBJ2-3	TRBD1	TGTGCCAGCAGGCAACCCGGACAGGGAATAGATACGCAGTATTTT	CASRQPGQGIDTQYF
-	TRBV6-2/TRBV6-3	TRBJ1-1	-	TGTGCCAGCAGTTACGTCGCGAATGAAGCTTTCTTT	CASSYVANEAFF
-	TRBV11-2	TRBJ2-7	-	TGTGCCAGCAGCTCGTTGACAGGATCGGGCTACGAGCAGTACTTC	CASSSLTGSGYEQYF
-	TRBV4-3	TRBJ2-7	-	TGCGCCAGCAGCCAAGATACAGGCTATTCCTACGAGCAGTACTTC	CASSQDTGYSYEQYF
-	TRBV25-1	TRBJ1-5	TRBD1	TGTGCCAGCAGTGTAGCAGGGGGTCAGCCCCAGCATTTT	CASSVAGGQPQHF
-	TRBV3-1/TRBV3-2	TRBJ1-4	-	TGTGCCAGCAGCCAATCTCGAAAACTGTTTTTT	CASSQSRKLFF
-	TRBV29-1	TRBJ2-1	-	TGCAGCGTTGAATCTCCAGGGGGGTCCTACAATGAGCAGTTCTTC	CSVESPGGSYNEQFF
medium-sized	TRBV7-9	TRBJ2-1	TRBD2	TGTGCCAGCAGCTTAGCGTTTCCGGGACTAGCAGCCTACAATGAGCAGTTCTTC	CASSLAFPGLAAYNEQFF
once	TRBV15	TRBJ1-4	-	TGTGCCACCAGCAGAGATTTGCGGACAGAACAAGCAACTAATGAAAAACTGTTTTTT	CATSRDLRTEQATNEKLFF
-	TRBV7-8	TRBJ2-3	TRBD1	TGTGCCAGCAGCCCGAGGACAGGGGGCGGCACAGATACGCAGTATTTT	CASSPRTGGGTDTQYF
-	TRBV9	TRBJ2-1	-	TGTGCCAGCAGCGTAGGGTTGCAGGGCAATGAGCAGTTCTTC	CASSVGLQGNEQFF
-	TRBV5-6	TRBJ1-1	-	TGTGCCAGCAGCTTGGGTAGCACTGAAGCTTTCTTT	CASSLGSTEAFF
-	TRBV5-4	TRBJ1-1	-	TGTGCCAGCAGCACACGCTCGGGAACTGAAGCTTTCTTT	CASSTRSGTEAFF
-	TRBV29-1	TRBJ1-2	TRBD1	TGCAGCGTTCAAGTAGCGACCGGGACAGATTTTTATGGCTACACCTTC	CSVQVATGTDFYGYTF
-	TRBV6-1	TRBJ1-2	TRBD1	TGTGCCAGCAGTGAAGGCGTGGACAGGAACTATGGCTACACCTTC	CASSEGVDRNYGYTF
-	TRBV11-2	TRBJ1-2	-	TGTGCCAGCAGCTCTCAAGGGGGTGGCTACACCTTC	CASSSQGGGYTF
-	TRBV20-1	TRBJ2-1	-	TGCAGTGCGCTCCAGAGGGAGCAGTTCTTC	CSALQREQFF
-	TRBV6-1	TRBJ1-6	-	TGTGCCAGCAGTGAAGCTGGGACACCACCCCTCCACTTT	CASSEAGTPPLHF
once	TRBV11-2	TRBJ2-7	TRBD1	TGTGCCAGCAGCCACAGGGGGCGCTTCCCCTACGAGCAGTACTTC	CASSHRGRFPYEQYF
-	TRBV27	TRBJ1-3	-	TGTGCCAGCAGTCCGCAACCTGCGCAAGGAGCTGGAAACACCATATATTTT	CASSPQPAQGAGNTIYF
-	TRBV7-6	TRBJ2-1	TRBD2	TGTGCCAGCAGCTCAGCCGGAGTTGGGGGGGGATCCTACAATGAGCAGTTCTTC	CASSSAGVGGGSYNEQFF
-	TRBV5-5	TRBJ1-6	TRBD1	TGTGCCAGCAGCTTAGGACAGGGGAATTCACCCCTCCACTTT	CASSLGQGNSPLHF
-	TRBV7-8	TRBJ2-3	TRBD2	TGTGCCAGCAGCTTAGCCCCAGCGGGGGTTTTCGCAGATACGCAGTATTTT	CASSLAPAGVFADTQYF
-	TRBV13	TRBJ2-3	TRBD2	TGTGCCAGCAGCTTCTTATCCGCTGGGCGGGGGAGAATCACAGATACGCAGTATTTT	CASSFLSAGRGRITDTQYF
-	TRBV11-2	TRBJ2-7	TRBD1	TGTGCCAGCAGCTACAGGACAGGGGGGTCCTACGAGCAGTACTTC	CASSYRTGGSYEQYF
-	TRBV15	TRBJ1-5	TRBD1	TGTGCCACCAACAGGGGAGGCAATCAGCCCCAGCATTTT	CATNRGGNQPQHF
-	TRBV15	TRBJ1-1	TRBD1	TGTGCCACCAGCACTCCAACGACAGGGACAAAAGCTTTCTTT	CATSTPTTGTKAFF
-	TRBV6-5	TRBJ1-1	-	TGTGCCAGCAGTTACTCTCGGGGATTCATGAACACTGAAGCTTTCTTT	CASSYSRGFMNTEAFF
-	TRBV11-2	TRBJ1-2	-	TGTGCCAGCAGCTTAGACCGGAGGATCAACTATGGCTACACCTTC	CASSLDRRINYGYTF
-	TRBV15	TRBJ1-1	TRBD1	TGTGCCACCAGCAGAGGACAGGGGCGCACTGAAGCTTTCTTT	CATSRGQGRTEAFF
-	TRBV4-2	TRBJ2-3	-	TGTGCCAGCAGCCCAAATTACGGCGGGGGCTCAGATACGCAGTATTTT	CASSPNYGGGSDTQYF
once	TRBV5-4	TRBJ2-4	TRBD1	TGTGCCAGCAGCGCCGGGACAGCAAAAAACATTCAGTACTTC	CASSAGTAKNIQYF
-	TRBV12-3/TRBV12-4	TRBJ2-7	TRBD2	TGTGCCAGCAGCCGAGCGGGGGTCGACGAGCAGTACTTC	CASSRAGVDEQYF
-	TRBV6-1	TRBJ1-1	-	TGTGCCAGCAGTGAAGAAGTGGCGGGGCTCGGCACTGAAGCTTTCTTT	CASSEEVAGLGTEAFF
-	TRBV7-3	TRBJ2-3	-	TGTGCCAGCAGCCCTCTAGTAACAATGATAAATAGCACAGATACGCAGTATTTT	CASSPLVTMINSTDTQYF
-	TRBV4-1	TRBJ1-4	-	TGCGCCAGCAGCCAAGGTACAGACAGACATGCAACTAATGAAAAACTGTTTTTT	CASSQGTDRHATNEKLFF
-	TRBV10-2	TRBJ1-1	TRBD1	TGCGCCAGCAGTGAAGGGGACAGTGCGGTTTGGAACACTGAAGCTTTCTTT	CASSEGDSAVWNTEAFF
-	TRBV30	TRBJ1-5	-	TGTGCCTGGACGGCGGGGACTACTAATCAGCCCCAGCATTTT	CAWTAGTTNQPQHF
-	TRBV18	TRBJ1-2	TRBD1	TGTGCCAGCTCACCAAGGGGGCAATATGGCTACACCTTC	CASSPRGQYGYTF
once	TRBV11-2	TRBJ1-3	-	TGTGCCAGCTCGGGTAGCGGAAACACCATATATTTT	CASSGSGNTIYF
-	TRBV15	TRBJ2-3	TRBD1	TGTGCCACCAGCAGGACACAGGGGGCATCCGATACGCAGTATTTT	CATSRTQGASDTQYF
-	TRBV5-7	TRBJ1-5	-	TGTGCCAGCAGCTTTACAACCAGGCAGGGGCTAAGGGTCAATCAGCCCCAGCATTTT	CASSFTTRQGLRVNQPQHF